This note documents a single TCR beta chain sequence. These data come from a study of control samples from healthy donors and cancer patients. The table came from immunoSEQ multiplex PCR; TCRdb's copy has only in-frame clones and leaves some out. The sample contains roughly 100,000 clones, 80% to 90% of which appear only once. This clonotype was obtained from a man aged 55 to 69 with lung cancer. The material sequenced was PBMCs.

CDR3 sequence reads: CASSRGGGARETQYF. The CDR3 nucleotides are TGTGCCAGCAGCCGAGGTGGGGGGGCCCGGGAGACCCAGTACTTC. This chain uses TRBV7-7 with TRBJ2-5, with D tentatively TRBD2 (7 bases). CDR1 SSHAT and CDR2 FNYEAQ come from the germline V gene (reference sequence). This CDR3 is built from 15 residues. Trimming took 5 bases from V and 5 from J, leaving 18 bases between them.